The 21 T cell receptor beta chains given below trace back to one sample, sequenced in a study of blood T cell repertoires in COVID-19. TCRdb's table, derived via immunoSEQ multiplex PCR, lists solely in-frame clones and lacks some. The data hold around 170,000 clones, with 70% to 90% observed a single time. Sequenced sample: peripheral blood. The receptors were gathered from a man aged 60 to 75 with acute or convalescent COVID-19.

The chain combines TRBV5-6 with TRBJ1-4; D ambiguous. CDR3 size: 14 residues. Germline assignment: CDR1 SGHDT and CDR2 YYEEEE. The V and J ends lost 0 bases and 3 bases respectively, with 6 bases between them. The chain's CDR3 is CASSLGRANEKLFF. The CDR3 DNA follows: TGTGCCAGCAGCTTGGGCCGGGCTAATGAAAAACTGTTTTTT.

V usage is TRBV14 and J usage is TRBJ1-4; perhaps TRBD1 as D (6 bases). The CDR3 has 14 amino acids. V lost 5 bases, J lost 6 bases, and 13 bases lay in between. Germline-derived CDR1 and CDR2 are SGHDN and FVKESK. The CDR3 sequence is CASSAYRVDEKLFF. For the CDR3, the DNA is TGTGCCAGCAGCGCTTACAGGGTTGATGAAAAACTGTTTTTT.

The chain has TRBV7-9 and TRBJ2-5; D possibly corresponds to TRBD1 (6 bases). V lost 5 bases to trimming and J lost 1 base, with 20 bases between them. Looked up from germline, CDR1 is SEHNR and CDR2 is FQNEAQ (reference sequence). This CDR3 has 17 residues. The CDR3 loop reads CASSLRQADYFQETQYF. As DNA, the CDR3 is TGTGCCAGCAGCCTAAGACAGGCCGACTATTTCCAAGAGACCCAGTACTTC.

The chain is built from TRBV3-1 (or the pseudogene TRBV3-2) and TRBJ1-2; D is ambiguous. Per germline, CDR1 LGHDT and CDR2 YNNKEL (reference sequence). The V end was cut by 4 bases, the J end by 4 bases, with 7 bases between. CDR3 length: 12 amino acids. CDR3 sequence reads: CASSLGLYGYTF. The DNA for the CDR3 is TGTGCCAGCAGCCTCGGACTCTATGGCTACACCTTC.

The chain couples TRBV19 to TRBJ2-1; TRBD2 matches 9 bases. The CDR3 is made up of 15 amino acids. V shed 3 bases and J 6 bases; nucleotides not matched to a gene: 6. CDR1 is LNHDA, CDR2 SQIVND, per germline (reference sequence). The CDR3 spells CASSMRTSEVNEQFF. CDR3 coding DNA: TGTGCCAGTAGTATGAGGACTAGCGAGGTCAATGAGCAGTTCTTC.

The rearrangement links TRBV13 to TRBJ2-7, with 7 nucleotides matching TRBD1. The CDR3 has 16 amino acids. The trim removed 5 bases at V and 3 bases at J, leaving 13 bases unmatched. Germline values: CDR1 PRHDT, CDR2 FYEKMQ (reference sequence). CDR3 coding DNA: TGTGCCAGCAGCGCGGGTCCAGGGGGTCGCGACTACGAGCAGTACTTC. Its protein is CASSAGPGGRDYEQYF.

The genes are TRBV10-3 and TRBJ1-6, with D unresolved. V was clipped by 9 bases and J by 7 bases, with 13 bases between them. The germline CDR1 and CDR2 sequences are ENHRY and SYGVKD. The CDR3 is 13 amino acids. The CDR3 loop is CAIGRAGNSPLHF. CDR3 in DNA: TGTGCCATTGGGCGGGCGGGAAATTCACCCCTCCACTTT.

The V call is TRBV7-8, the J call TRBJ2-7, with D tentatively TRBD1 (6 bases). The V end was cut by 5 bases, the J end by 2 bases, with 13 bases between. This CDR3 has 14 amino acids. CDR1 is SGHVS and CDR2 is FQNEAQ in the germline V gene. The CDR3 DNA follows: TGTGCCAGCAGCCCCGACAGGATTACCTACGAGCAGTACTTC. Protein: CASSPDRITYEQYF.

The CDR3 nucleotides are TGTGCCAGCAGTCCCCGGGACAACTACGAGCAGTACTTC. Its translation: CASSPRDNYEQYF. The chain employs TRBV6-6 and TRBJ2-7; D may be TRBD1 (6 bases). Looked up from germline, CDR1 is MNHNY and CDR2 is SVGAGI (reference sequence). Trimming took 5 bases from V and 3 from J, leaving 11 bases between them. The CDR3 covers 13 residues.

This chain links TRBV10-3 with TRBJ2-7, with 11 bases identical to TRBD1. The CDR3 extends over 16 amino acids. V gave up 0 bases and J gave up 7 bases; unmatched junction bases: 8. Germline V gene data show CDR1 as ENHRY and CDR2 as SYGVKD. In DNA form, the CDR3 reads TGTGCCATCAGTGAGTCTTGGACAGGGGGCGCGAGGGAGCAGTACTTC. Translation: CAISESWTGGAREQYF.

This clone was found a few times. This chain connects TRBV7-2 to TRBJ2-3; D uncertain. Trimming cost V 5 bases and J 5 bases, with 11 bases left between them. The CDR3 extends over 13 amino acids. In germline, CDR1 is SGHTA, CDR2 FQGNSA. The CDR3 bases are TGTGCCAGCAGCCCCGGTCGTGGAGATACGCAGTATTTT. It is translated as CASSPGRGDTQYF.

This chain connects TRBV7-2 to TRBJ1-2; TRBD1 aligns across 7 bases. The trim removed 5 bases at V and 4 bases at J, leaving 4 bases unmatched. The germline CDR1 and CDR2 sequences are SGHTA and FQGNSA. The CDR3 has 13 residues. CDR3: CASSRTGTYGYTF. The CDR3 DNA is TGTGCCAGCAGCCGGACAGGCACCTATGGCTACACCTTC.

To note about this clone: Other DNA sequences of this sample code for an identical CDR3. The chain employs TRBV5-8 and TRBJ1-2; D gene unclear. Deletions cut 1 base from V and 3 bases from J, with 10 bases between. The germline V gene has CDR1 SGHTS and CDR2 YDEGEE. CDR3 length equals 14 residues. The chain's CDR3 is CASSLLQVYYGYTF. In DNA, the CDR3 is TGTGCCAGCAGCTTGCTCCAGGTGTACTATGGCTACACCTTC.

The DNA for the CDR3 is TGCGCCAGCAGCCAAGTCTGGGAGGGAGCGGGGGCCCTCCACTTT. Residues: CASSQVWEGAGALHF. The rearrangement uses TRBV4-3 and TRBJ1-6, with a possible D match to TRBD1 (5 bases). Germline-derived CDR1 and CDR2 are LGHNA and YSLEER. V was pared by 1 base and J by 14 bases, with 18 bases between. This CDR3 comprises 15 residues.

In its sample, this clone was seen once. In DNA, the CDR3 is TGTGCCAGCAGTGAATCGAGGACAGGGTTTGAACCCCTCCACTTT. This translates into CASSESRTGFEPLHF. V and J are TRBV25-1 and TRBJ1-6; 8 bases map to TRBD1. The V gene's germline CDR1 is MGHDK and CDR2 SYGVNS. J gave up 12 bases and V 1 base, and 8 bases lay outside the gene matches. The CDR3 is made up of 15 amino acids.

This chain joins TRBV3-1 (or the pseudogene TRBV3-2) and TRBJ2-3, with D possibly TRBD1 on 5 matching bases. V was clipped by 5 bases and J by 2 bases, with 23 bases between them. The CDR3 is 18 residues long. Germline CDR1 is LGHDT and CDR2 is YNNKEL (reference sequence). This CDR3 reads CASSRSLGAGQITDTQYF. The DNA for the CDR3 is TGTGCCAGCAGCAGGTCTTTAGGGGCAGGGCAAATCACAGATACGCAGTATTTT.

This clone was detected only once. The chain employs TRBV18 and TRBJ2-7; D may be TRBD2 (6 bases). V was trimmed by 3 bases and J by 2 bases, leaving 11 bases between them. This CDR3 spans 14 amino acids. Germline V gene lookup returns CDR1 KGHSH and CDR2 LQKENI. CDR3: CASSPRRGTYEQYF. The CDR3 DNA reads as TGTGCCAGCTCACCGAGGAGGGGAACCTACGAGCAGTACTTC.

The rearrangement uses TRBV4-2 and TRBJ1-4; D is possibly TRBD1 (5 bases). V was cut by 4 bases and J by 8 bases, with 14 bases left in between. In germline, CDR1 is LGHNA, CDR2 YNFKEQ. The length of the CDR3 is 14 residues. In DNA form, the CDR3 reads TGTGCCAGCAGCCGGGGGGAGGTTTCCGAAAAACTGTTTTTT. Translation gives CASSRGEVSEKLFF.

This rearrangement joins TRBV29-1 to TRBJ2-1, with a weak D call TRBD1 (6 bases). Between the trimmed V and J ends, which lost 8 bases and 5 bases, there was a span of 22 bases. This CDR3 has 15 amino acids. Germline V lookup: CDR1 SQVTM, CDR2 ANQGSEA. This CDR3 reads CSLTSYRVLDNEQFF. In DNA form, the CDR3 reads TGCAGCTTAACCTCATACAGGGTTTTGGACAATGAGCAGTTCTTC.

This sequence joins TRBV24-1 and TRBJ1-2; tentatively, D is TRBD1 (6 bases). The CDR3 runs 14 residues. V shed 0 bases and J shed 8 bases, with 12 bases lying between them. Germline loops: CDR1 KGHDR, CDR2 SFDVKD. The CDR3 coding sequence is TGTGCCACCAGTGATTTGAAGACAGGTCACGGCTACACCTTC. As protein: CATSDLKTGHGYTF.

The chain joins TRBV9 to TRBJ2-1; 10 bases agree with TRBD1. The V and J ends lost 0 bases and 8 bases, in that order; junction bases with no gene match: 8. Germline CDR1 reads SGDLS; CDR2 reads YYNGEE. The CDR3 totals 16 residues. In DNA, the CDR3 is TGTGCCAGCAGCGTAGGTGGGACAGGGGTAGTAGATGAGCAGTTCTTC. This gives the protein CASSVGGTGVVDEQFF.